The clone carrying this T cell receptor (beta chain) was counted only a few times. Antigen unknown. This could be a read error, since a much larger clone is one nucleotide away. The sample originates from a study of T cell repertoires in cytomegalovirus infection. Study in general: Recently identified HLA-C-restricted and well-studied HLA-B-restricted CMV epitopes were used. Through public TCR beta signatures, both CMV infection and matching HLA type were indicated. Study findings and constraints: Predominance within the ex vivo response was attributable to HLA-C-restricted CMV-specific TCR beta clonotypes. The study identified carriers of CMV plus the relevant HLA from cumulative public TCR beta family frequency.

CDR1 is SGHAT, CDR2 FQNNGV, per germline. Trimming at V came to 4 bases and at J to 5 bases, leaving 1 base not matched to a gene. The CDR3 spans 14 residues. Using its own MiXCR run on the reads, TCRdb lists one record per CDR3 protein. The repertoire holds 550,000 to 850,000 distinct CDR3 sequences, with 30% to 40% as singletons. The chain uses TRBV11-2 and TRBJ1-6, with 8 bases matching TRBD1. This clonotype was obtained from a human donor in good health (CMV status not recorded). Some clones in this sample may be carry-over from other donors' samples. Sample: cultured PBMCs, taken from culture after CMV antigen stimulation. In DNA, the CDR3 is TGTGCCAGCAGCTCGGGACAGGATAATTCACCCCTCCACTTT. Amino acid sequence: CASSSGQDNSPLHF.